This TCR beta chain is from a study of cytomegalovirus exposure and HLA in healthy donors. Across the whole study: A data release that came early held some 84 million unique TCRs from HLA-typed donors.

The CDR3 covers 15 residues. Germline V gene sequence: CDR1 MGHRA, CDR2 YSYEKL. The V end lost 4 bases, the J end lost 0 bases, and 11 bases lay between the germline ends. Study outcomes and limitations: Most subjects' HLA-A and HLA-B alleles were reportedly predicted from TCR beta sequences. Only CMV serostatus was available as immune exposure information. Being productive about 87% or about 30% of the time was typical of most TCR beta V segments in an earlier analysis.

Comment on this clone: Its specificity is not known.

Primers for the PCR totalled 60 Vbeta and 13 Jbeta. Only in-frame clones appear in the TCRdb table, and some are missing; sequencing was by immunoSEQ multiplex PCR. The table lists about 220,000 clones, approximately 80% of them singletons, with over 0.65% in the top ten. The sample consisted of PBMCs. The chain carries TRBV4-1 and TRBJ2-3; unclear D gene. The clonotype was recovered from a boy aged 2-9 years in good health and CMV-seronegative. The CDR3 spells CASSPHSRSTDTQYF. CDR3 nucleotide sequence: TGCGCCAGCAGCCCTCACTCGAGGAGCACAGATACGCAGTATTTT.